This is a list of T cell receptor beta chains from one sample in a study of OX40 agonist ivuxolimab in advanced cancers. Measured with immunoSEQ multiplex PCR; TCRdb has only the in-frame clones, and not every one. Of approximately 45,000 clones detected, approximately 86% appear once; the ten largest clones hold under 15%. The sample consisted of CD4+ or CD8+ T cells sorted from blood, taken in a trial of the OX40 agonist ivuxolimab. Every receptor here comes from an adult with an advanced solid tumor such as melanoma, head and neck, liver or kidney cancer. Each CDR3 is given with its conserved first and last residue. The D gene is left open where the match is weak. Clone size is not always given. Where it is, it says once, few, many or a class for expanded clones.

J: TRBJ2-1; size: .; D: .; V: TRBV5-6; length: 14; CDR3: CASSPMSSYNEQFF; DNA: TGTGCCAGCAGCCCCATGAGCTCCTACAATGAGCAGTTCTTC
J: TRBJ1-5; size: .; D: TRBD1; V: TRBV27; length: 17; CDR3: CASSSGTGDYSNQPQHF; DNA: TGTGCCAGCAGTTCCGGGACAGGGGACTATAGCAATCAGCCCCAGCATTTT
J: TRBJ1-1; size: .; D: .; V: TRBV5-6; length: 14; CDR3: CASSLARMDTEAFF; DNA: TGTGCCAGCAGCTTGGCTCGAATGGACACTGAAGCTTTCTTT
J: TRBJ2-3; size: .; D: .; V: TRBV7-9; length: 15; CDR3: CASSPPGVSTDTQYF; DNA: TGTGCCAGCAGCCCTCCGGGGGTTAGCACAGATACGCAGTATTTT
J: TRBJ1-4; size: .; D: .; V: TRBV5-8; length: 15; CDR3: CASTSGFATNEKLFF; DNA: TGTGCCAGCACCTCAGGGTTTGCAACTAATGAAAAACTGTTTTTT
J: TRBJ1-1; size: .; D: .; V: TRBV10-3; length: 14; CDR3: CAISDNGGYTEAFF; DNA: TGTGCCATCAGTGATAATGGGGGGTACACTGAAGCTTTCTTT
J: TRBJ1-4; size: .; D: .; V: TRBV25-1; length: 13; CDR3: CASSEGSSEKLFF; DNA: TGTGCCAGCTCAGAAGGGTCAAGTGAAAAACTGTTTTTT
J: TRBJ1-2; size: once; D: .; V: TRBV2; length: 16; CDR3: CASSEASGADRYGYTF; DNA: TGTGCCAGCAGTGAAGCTAGTGGGGCAGATCGCTATGGCTACACCTTC
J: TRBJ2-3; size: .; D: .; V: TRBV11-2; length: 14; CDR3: CASSSSLDTDTQYF; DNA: TGTGCCAGCAGCTCCTCCCTAGACACAGATACGCAGTATTTT
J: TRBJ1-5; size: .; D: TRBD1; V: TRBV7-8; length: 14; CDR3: CASTRTGLNQPQHF; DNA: TGTGCCAGCACCAGGACAGGGCTTAATCAGCCCCAGCATTTT
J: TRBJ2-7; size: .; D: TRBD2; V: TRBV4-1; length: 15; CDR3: CASSPTSGMGHEQYF; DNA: TGCGCCAGCAGCCCCACTAGCGGGATGGGCCACGAGCAGTACTTC
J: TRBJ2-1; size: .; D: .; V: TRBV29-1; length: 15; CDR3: CSVEGRIDSCNEQFF; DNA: TGCAGCGTTGAAGGGCGGATTGACTCCTGCAATGAGCAGTTCTTC
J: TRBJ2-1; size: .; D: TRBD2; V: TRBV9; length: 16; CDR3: CASSVTWTSGYNEQFF; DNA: TGTGCCAGCAGCGTTACATGGACTAGCGGCTACAATGAGCAGTTCTTC
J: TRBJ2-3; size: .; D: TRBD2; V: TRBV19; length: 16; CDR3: CASSIWEGGPADTQYF; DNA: TGTGCCAGTAGTATATGGGAGGGAGGGCCGGCAGATACGCAGTATTTT
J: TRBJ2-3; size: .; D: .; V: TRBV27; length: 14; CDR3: CASSLSYNTDTQYF; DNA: TGTGCCAGCAGTTTATCGTACAACACAGATACGCAGTATTTT
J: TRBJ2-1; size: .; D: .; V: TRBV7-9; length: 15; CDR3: CASSLMESAYNEQFF; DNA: TGTGCCAGCAGCTTGATGGAAAGCGCCTACAATGAGCAGTTCTTC
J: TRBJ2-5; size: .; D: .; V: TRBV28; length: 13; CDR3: CASSLGQGETQYF; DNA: TGTGCCAGCAGTTTAGGCCAGGGAGAGACCCAGTACTTC
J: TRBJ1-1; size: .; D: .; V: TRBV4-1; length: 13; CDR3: CASSQNRATEAFF; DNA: TGCGCCAGCAGCCAAAACAGGGCCACTGAAGCTTTCTTT
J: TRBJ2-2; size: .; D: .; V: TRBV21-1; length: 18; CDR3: CASVGLAGGQIRTGELFF; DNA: TGTGCCAGCGTGGGACTAGCGGGGGGCCAAATAAGGACCGGGGAGCTGTTTTTT
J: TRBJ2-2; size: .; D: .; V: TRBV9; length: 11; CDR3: CASSTSGELFF; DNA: TGTGCCAGCAGCACATCCGGGGAGCTGTTTTTT
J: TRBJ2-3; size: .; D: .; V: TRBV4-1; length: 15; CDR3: CASSQPGQRPDTQYF; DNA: TGCGCCAGCAGTCAGCCGGGACAAAGACCAGATACGCAGTATTTT
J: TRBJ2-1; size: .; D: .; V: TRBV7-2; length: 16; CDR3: CASSLVSGASYNEQFF; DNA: TGTGCCAGCAGCTTAGTATCGGGGGCCTCCTACAATGAGCAGTTCTTC
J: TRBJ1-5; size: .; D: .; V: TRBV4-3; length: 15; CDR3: CASSQDGSSNQPQHF; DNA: TGCGCCAGCAGCCAAGACGGGTCGAGCAATCAGCCCCAGCATTTT
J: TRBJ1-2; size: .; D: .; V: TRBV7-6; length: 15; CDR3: CASSLEGGASYGYTF; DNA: TGTGCCAGCAGCTTAGAAGGTGGGGCTAGCTATGGCTACACCTTC
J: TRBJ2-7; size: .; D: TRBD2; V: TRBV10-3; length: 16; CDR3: CAISEGLAGVPAEQYF; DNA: TGTGCCATCAGTGAGGGACTAGCGGGAGTACCGGCCGAGCAGTACTTC
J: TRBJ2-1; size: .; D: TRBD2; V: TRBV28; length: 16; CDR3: CASSKNSGGSYNEQFF; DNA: TGTGCCAGCAGCAAAAATAGCGGGGGTTCCTACAATGAGCAGTTCTTC
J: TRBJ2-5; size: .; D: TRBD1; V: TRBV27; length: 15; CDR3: CASTFIGGSQETQYF; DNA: TGTGCCAGCACCTTTATAGGGGGCAGCCAAGAGACCCAGTACTTC
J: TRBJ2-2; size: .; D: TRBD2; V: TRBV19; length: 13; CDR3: CASTLASTGELFF; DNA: TGTGCCAGTACACTAGCGAGCACCGGGGAGCTGTTTTTT
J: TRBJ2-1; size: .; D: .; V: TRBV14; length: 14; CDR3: CASSQEEGWGEQFF; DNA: TGTGCCAGCAGCCAAGAAGAAGGGTGGGGTGAGCAGTTCTTC
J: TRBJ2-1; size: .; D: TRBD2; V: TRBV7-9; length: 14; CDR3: CASSFLAGINEQFF; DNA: TGTGCCAGCAGCTTTCTAGCGGGGATCAATGAGCAGTTCTTC
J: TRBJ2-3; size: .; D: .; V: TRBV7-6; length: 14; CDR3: CASSLAGSTDTQYF; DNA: TGTGCCAGCAGCTTAGCGGGGAGCACAGATACGCAGTATTTT
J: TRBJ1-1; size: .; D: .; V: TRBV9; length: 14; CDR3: CASSVGRTHTEAFF; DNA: TGTGCCAGCAGCGTAGGCAGGACCCACACTGAAGCTTTCTTT
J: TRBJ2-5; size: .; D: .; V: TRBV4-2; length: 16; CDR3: CASSLLPGDLQETQYF; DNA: TGTGCCAGCAGCCTACTTCCGGGGGATCTCCAAGAGACCCAGTACTTC
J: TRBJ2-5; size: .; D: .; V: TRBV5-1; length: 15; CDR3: CASSLRSGIQETQYF; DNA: TGCGCCAGCAGCTTGCGGTCAGGGATTCAGGAGACCCAGTACTTC
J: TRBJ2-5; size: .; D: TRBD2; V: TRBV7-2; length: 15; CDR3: CASSSYGGAYETQYF; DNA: TGTGCCAGCAGCTCCTACGGGGGGGCCTATGAGACCCAGTACTTC
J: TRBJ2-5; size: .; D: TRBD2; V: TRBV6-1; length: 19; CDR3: CASSEFSVFGTSGEETQYF; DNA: TGTGCCAGCAGTGAATTTTCTGTATTCGGGACTAGCGGGGAAGAGACCCAGTACTTC
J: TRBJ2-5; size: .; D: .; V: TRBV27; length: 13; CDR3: CASRRTGLETQYF; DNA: TGTGCCAGCAGAAGGACCGGCCTGGAGACCCAGTACTTC
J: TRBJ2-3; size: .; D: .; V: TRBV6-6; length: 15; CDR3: CASSYLADPRGTQYF; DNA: TGTGCCAGCAGTTACCTTGCGGACCCCCGGGGTACGCAGTATTTT
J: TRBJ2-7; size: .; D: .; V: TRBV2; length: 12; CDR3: CASSLNRVEQYF; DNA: TGTGCCAGCAGCCTGAACAGGGTCGAGCAGTACTTC
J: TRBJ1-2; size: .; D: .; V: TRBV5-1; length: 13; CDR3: CASSLDGNYGYTF; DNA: TGCGCCAGCAGCTTGGACGGAAACTATGGCTACACCTTC
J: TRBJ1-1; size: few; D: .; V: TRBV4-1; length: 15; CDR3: CASSQSPWTKTEAFF; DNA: TGCGCCAGCAGCCAATCCCCTTGGACAAAAACTGAAGCTTTCTTT
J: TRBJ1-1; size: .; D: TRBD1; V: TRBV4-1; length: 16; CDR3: CASSQTEGTGNTEAFF; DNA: TGCGCCAGCAGCCAGACTGAAGGGACAGGAAACACTGAAGCTTTCTTT
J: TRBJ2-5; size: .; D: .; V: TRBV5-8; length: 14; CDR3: CASSLPGRGETQYF; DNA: TGTGCCAGCAGCTTACCCGGGCGGGGAGAGACCCAGTACTTC
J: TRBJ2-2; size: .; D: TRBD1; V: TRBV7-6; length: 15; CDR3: CASRQDRVGTGELFF; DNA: TGTGCCAGCAGACAGGACAGGGTGGGCACCGGGGAGCTGTTTTTT
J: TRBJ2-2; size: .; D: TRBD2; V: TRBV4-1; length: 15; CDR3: CASYLREGHGGELFF; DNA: TGCGCCAGCTATTTACGGGAGGGCCACGGCGGGGAGCTGTTTTTT